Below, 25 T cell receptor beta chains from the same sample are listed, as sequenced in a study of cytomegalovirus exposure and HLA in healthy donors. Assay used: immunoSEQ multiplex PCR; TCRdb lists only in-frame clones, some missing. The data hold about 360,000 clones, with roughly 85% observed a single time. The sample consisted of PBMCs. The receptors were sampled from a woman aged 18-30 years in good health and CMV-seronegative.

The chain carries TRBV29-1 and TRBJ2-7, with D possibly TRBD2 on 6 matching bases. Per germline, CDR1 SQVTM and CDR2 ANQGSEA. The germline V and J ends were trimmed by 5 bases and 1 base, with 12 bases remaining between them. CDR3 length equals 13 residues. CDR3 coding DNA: TGCAGCGTTCTGGTGGGAGGATCCTACGAGCAGTACTTC. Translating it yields CSVLVGGSYEQYF.

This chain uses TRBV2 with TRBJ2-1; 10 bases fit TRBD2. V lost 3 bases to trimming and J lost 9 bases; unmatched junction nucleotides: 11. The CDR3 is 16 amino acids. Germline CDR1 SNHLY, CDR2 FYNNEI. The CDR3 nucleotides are TGTGCCAGCAGTGAGAGTCTAAGCGGGGGGGGCGGTGAGCAGTTCTTC. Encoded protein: CASSESLSGGGGEQFF.

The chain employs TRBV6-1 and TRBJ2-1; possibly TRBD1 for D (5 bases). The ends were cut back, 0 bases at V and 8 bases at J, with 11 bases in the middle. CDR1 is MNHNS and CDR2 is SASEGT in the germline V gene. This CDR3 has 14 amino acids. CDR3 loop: CASSEALTVDEQFF. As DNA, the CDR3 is TGTGCCAGCAGTGAAGCGTTGACAGTTGATGAGCAGTTCTTC.

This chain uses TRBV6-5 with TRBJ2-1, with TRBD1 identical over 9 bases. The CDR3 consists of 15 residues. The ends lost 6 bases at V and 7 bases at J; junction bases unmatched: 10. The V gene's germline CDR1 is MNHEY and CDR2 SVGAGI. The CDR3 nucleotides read TGTGCCAGCAGGGGCCTGGGACAGGGTAGGAATGAGCAGTTCTTC. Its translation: CASRGLGQGRNEQFF.

The CDR3, as DNA: TGTGCCAGCTCACCACCGGTCACAGGGGGCCAAGAGACCCAGTACTTC. It specifies CASSPPVTGGQETQYF. V usage is TRBV18 and J usage is TRBJ2-5, with 8 bases fitting TRBD1. CDR3 size: 16 residues. V shed 0 bases and J 1 base; nucleotides not matched to a gene: 4. The V gene's germline CDR1 is KGHSH and CDR2 LQKENI.

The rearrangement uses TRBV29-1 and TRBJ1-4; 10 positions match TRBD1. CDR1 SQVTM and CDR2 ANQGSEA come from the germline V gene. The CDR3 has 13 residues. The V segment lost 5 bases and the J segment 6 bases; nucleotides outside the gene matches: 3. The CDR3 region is CSVRDRGHEKLFF. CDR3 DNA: TGCAGCGTTCGAGACAGGGGGCATGAAAAACTGTTTTTT.

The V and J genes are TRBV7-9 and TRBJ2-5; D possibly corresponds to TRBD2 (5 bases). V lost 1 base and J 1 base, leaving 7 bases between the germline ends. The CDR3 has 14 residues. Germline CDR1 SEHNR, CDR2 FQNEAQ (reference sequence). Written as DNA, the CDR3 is TGTGCCAGCAGCTTAGGTAGCGTCCAAGAGACCCAGTACTTC. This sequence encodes CASSLGSVQETQYF. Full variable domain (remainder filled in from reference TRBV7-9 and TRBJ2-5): DTGVSQNPRHKITKRGQNVTFRCDPISEHNRLYWYRQTLGQGPEFLTYFQNEAQLEKSRLLSDRFSAERPKGSFSTLEIQRTEQGDSAMYLCASSLGSVQETQYFGPGTRLLVL.

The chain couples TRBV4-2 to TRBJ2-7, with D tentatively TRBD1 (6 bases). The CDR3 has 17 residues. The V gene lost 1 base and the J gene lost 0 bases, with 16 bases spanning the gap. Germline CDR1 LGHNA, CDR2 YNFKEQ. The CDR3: CASSQVTSDSPSYEQYF. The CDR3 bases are TGTGCCAGCAGCCAAGTTACCTCGGACAGTCCCTCCTACGAGCAGTACTTC.

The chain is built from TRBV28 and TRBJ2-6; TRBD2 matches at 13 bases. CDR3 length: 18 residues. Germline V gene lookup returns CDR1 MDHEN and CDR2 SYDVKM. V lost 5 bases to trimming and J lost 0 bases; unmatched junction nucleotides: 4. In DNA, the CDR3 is TGTGCCAGCAGTCAGGGACTAGCGGGAAACTCTGGGGCCAACGTCCTGACTTTC. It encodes CASSQGLAGNSGANVLTF. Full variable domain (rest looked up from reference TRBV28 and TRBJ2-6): DVKVTQSSRYLVKRTGEKVFLECVQDMDHENMFWYRQDPGLGLRLIYFSYDVKMKEKGDIPEGYSVSREKKERFSLILESASTNQTSMYLCASSQGLAGNSGANVLTFGAGSRLTVL.

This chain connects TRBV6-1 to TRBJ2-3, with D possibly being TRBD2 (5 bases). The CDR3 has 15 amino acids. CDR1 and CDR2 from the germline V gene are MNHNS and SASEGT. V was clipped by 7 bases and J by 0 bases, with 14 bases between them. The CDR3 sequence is CASNSRLASTDTQYF. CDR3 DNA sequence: TGTGCCAGCAATAGTAGGCTAGCTAGCACAGATACGCAGTATTTT.

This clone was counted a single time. CDR3 loop: CASNLWAPTDTGELFF. The CDR3 DNA reads TGTGCCAGCAATCTATGGGCTCCAACCGATACCGGGGAGCTGTTTTTT. This chain connects TRBV2 to TRBJ2-2, with unresolved D. Trimming took 7 bases from V and 5 from J, leaving 20 bases between them. CDR3 length equals 16 residues. The germline V gene has CDR1 SNHLY and CDR2 FYNNEI.

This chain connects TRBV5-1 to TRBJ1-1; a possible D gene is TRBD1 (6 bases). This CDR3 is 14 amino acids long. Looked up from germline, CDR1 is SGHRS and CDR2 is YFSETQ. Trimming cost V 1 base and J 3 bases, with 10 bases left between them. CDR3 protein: CASSLHRVDTEAFF. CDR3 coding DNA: TGCGCCAGCAGCTTGCACAGGGTGGACACTGAAGCTTTCTTT.

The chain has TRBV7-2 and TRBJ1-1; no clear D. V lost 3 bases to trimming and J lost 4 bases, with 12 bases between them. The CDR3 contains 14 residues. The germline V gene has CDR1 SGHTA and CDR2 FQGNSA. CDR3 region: CASSFGVSRTEAFF. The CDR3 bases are TGTGCCAGCAGCTTCGGGGTTTCGCGCACTGAAGCTTTCTTT.

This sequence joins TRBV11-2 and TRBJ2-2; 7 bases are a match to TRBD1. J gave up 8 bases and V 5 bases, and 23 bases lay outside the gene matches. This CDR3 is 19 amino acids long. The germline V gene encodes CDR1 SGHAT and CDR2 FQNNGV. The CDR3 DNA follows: TGTGCCAGCAGCCGTACCCCAGCAAGACGTGACAGGGAGAAGGGGGAGCTGTTTTTT. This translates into CASSRTPARRDREKGELFF.

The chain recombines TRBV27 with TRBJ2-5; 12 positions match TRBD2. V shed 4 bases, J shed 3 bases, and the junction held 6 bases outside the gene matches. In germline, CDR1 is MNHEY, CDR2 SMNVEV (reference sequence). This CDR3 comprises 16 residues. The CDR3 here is CASSSRTSGNKETQYF. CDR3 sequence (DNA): TGTGCCAGCAGTTCCAGGACTAGCGGGAACAAAGAGACCCAGTACTTC.

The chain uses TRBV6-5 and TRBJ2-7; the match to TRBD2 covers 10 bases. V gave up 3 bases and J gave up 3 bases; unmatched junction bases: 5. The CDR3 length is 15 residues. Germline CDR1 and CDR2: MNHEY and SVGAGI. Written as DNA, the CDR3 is TGTGCCAGCAGTTATAGGACTAGCGGAATCTACGAGCAGTACTTC. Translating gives CASSYRTSGIYEQYF.

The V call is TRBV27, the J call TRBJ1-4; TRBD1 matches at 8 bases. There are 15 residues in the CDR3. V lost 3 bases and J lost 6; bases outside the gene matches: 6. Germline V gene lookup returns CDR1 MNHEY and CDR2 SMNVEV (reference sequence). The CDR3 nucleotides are TGTGCCAGCAGTTTCGCTGGGACAGGAGATGAAAAACTGTTTTTT. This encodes CASSFAGTGDEKLFF.

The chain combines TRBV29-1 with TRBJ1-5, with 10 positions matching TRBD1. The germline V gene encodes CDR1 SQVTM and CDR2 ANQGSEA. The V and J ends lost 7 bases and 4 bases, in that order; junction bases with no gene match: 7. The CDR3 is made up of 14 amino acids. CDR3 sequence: CSAGDRGWNQPQHF. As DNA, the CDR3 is TGCAGCGCTGGGGACAGGGGCTGGAATCAGCCCCAGCATTTT.

CDR3 nucleotide sequence: TGCGCCAGCAGCTGGGGGACATCCCGAGCGGATACGCAGTATTTT. As protein: CASSWGTSRADTQYF. This sequence joins TRBV5-1 and TRBJ2-3, with D maybe TRBD1 (6 bases). The germline V gene has CDR1 SGHRS and CDR2 YFSETQ. This CDR3 comprises 15 residues. Trimming cost V 3 bases and J 6 bases, with 17 bases left between them.

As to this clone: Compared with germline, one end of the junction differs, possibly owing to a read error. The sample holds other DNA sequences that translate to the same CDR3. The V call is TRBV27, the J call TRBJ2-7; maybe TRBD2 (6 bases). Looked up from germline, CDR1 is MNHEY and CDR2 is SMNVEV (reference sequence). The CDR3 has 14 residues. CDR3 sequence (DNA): TGTGCTAGCAGTGAGCGCGGGATACCCTACGAGCAGTACTTC. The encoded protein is CASSERGIPYEQYF.

The DNA of the CDR3 is TGTGCCAGCAGCGCCCGGGGCAGGGGAGAGACCCAGTACTTC. This sequence encodes CASSARGRGETQYF. The gene calls are TRBV13 and TRBJ2-5; D possibly corresponds to TRBD1 (6 bases). CDR3 length: 14 residues. The germline CDR1 and CDR2 sequences are PRHDT and FYEKMQ (reference sequence). Trimming removed 5 bases from V and 4 bases from J, with 14 bases in between.

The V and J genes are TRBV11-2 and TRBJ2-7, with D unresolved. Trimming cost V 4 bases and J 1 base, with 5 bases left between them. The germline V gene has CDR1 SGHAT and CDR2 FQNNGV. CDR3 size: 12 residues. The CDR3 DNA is TGTGCCAGCAGCTACAATTCCTACGAGCAGTACTTC. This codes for CASSYNSYEQYF.

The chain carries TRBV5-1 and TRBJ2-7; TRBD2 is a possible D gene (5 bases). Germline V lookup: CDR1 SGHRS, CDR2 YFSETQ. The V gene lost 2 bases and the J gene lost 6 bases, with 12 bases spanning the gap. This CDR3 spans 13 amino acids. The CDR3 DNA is TGCGCCAGCAGCTTATCGATGGGGAGCGAGCAGTACTTC. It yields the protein CASSLSMGSEQYF.

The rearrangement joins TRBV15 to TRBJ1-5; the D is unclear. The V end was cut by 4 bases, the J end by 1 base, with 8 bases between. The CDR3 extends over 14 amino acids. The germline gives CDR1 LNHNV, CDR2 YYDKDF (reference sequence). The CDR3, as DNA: TGTGCCACCAGCAACTCGGAGAGCAATCAGCCCCAGCATTTT. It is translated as CATSNSESNQPQHF.

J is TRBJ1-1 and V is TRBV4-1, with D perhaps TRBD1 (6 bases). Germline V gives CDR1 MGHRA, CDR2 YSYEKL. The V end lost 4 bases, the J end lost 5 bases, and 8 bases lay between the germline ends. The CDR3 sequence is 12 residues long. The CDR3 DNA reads TGCGCCAGCAGCCTCAGGGGTACTGAAGCTTTCTTT. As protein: CASSLRGTEAFF.